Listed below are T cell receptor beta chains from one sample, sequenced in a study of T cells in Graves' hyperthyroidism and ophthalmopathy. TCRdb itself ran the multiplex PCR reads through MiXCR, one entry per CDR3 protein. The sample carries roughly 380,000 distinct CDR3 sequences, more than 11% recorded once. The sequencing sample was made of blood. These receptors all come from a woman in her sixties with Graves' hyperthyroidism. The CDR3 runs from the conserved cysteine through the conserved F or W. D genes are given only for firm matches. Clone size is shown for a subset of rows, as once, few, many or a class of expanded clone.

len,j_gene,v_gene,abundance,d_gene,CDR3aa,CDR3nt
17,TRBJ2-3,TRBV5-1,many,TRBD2,CASSLALGLAQADTQYF,TGCGCCAGCAGCTTGGCCCTGGGACTAGCTCAAGCAGATACGCAGTATTTT
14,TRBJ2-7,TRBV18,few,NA,CASSPKTGPYEQYF,TGTGCCAGCTCACCAAAGACTGGTCCCTACGAGCAGTACTTC
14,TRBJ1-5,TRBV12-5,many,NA,CASGPDTGYQPQHF,TGTGCTAGTGGCCCCGATACAGGGTATCAGCCCCAGCATTTT
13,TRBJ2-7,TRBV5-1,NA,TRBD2,CASAASGRAEQYF,TGCGCCAGCGCAGCTAGCGGGAGGGCCGAGCAGTACTTC
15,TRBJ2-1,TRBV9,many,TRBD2,CASSVDGRAGNEQFF,TGTGCCAGCAGCGTAGACGGGAGGGCCGGAAATGAGCAGTTCTTC
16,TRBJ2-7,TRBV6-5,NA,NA,CASSYLEQNFSYEQYF,TGTGCCAGCAGTTACTTAGAACAGAATTTCTCCTACGAGCAGTACTTC
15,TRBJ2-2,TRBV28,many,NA,CASSFRELYTGELFF,TGTGCCAGCAGTTTTAGGGAGCTGTACACCGGGGAGCTGTTTTTT
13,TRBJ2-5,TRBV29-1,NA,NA,CSVEWPGQGAQYF,TGCAGCGTTGAATGGCCCGGGCAAGGGGCCCAGTACTTC
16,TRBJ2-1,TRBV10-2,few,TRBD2,CASSPGTSGISNEQFF,TGCGCCAGCAGCCCAGGGACTAGCGGGATTTCCAATGAGCAGTTCTTC
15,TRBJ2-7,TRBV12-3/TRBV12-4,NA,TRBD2,CASSLALAGEPEQYF,TGTGCCAGCAGTTTAGCCCTAGCGGGAGAGCCCGAGCAGTACTTC
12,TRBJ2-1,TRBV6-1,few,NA,CASSEANNEQFF,TGTGCCAGCAGTGAAGCCAATAATGAGCAGTTCTTC
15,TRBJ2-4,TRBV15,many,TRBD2,CATSNREEAKNIQYF,TGTGCCACCAGCAACCGGGAGGAAGCCAAAAACATTCAGTACTTC
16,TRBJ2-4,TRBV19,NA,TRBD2,CASSGRFSGTSNIQHF,TGTGCCAGTAGTGGTCGGTTTAGCGGGACCTCGAACATTCAGCACTTC
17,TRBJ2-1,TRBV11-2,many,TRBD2,CASSLGLAGGPYNEQFF,TGTGCCAGCAGTTTGGGACTAGCGGGAGGGCCCTACAATGAGCAGTTCTTC
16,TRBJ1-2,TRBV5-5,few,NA,CASSPRREVANYGYTF,TGTGCCAGCAGCCCCCGAAGGGAGGTTGCTAACTATGGCTACACCTTC
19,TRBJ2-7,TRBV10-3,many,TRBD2,CAITHPGIAGGPAPYEQYF,TGTGCCATCACCCACCCGGGGATAGCGGGAGGCCCCGCCCCCTACGAGCAGTACTTC
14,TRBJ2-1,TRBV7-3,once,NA,CASSPVVSYNEQFF,TGTGCCAGCAGCCCAGTTGTGTCCTACAATGAGCAGTTCTTC
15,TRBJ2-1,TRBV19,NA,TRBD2,CATCMGTSVSNEQFF,TGTGCCACCTGCATGGGGACTAGCGTTTCCAATGAGCAGTTCTTC
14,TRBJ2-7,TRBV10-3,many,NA,CAIAGRQVSYEQYF,TGTGCCATCGCTGGAAGACAGGTCTCCTACGAGCAGTACTTC
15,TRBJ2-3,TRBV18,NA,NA,CASSPPRGRTDTQYF,TGTGCCAGCTCACCCCCCCGGGGACGCACAGATACGCAGTATTTT
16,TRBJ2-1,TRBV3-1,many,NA,CASSRGIVGWGNEQFF,TGTGCCAGCAGCCGAGGAATAGTAGGCTGGGGGAATGAGCAGTTCTTC
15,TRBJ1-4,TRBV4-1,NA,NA,CASSQIMGYNEKLFF,TGCGCCAGCAGCCAAATAATGGGATATAATGAAAAACTGTTTTTT
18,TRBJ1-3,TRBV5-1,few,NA,CASSVGGTKTVPGNTIYF,TGCGCCAGCAGCGTTGGTGGTACTAAGACCGTACCTGGAAACACCATATATTTT
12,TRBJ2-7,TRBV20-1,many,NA,CSATAPSYEQYF,TGCAGTGCTACGGCCCCCTCCTACGAGCAGTACTTC
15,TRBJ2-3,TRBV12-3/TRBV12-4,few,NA,CASTDRDSSTDTQYF,TGTGCCAGCACCGACAGGGACTCTAGCACAGATACGCAGTATTTT
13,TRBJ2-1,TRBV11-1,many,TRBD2,CASSLLAGSEQFF,TGTGCCAGCAGCTTACTAGCGGGTAGTGAGCAGTTCTTC
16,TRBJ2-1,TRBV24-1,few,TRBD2,CATSELSGGGYNEQFF,TGTGCCACCAGTGAACTTAGCGGGGGAGGGTACAATGAGCAGTTCTTC
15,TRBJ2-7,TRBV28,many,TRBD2,CASSSGGSLPYEQYF,TGTGCCAGCAGTTCGGGGGGGTCTTTACCCTACGAGCAGTACTTC
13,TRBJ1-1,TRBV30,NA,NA,CAWGKDRFAEAFF,TGTGCCTGGGGCAAGGATAGATTCGCTGAAGCTTTCTTT
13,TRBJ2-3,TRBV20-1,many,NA,CSAPPVDTDTQYF,TGCAGTGCCCCCCCCGTGGATACAGATACGCAGTATTTT
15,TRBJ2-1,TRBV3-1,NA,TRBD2,CASSHSGTSAHEQFF,TGTGCCAGCAGCCATTCCGGGACTAGCGCGCATGAGCAGTTCTTC
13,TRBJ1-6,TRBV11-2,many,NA,CASSLTGNSPLHF,TGTGCCAGCAGCTTAACTGGAAATTCACCCCTCCACTTT
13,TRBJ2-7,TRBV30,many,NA,CAWSVGGGSEQYF,TGTGCCTGGAGTGTAGGAGGAGGTAGCGAGCAGTACTTC
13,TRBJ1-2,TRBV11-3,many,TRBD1,CASSGHTGDGYTF,TGTGCCAGCAGCGGACACACAGGGGATGGCTACACCTTC
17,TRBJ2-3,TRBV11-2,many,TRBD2,CASSLGSSGRNTDTQYF,TGTGCCAGCAGCTTGGGCAGTAGCGGGAGAAACACAGATACGCAGTATTTT
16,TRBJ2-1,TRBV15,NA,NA,CATSRILRDLRDEQFF,TGTGCCACCAGCAGGATACTGAGGGACTTGCGGGATGAGCAGTTCTTC